This TCR beta chain was recovered during a study of CD8 T cells in ankylosing spondylitis (dated by TCRdb to 2016 to 2017). For the wider study: T cell receptor beta repertoires were profiled in healthy donors and ankylosing spondylitis patients so that disease-linked TCR variants could be found. Peripheral blood samples were taken, and synovial fluid was additionally collected from ankylosing spondylitis patients. The whole study cohort included about a hundred healthy donors and under 30 ankylosing spondylitis patients. General study outcomes and caveats: According to the report, matched synovial fluid samples from ankylosing spondylitis patients were significantly enriched for the disease-linked clones. Blood from ankylosing spondylitis patients appeared to be characterized by a TCR beta motif composed of several highly homologous amino acid variants. In peripheral blood, the disease-linked clones were found at relatively low frequencies and had a CD8+ phenotype. Some motif variants had previously been reported in the synovial fluid and blood of reactive arthritis patients, which suggests shared mechanisms of disease initiation.

TCRdb shows the sequencer as Illumina HiSeq 2500. Quantitative 5'-RACE with molecular barcodes was the method used to prepare the TCR beta libraries. The authors' analysis ran thus. A new computational method based on a probabilistic model of VDJ rearrangement was used to identify disease-linked TCR variants. Clones were called with MiXCR by TCRdb after fastp trimmed the public reads at Q25, and only in-frame beta chains were retained. Rows matching on CDR3 protein sequence are summarized as one entry with the most common DNA and genes. TCRdb, not the authors, supplied the V and J calls. The sample includes some 180,000 distinct CDR3 sequences, with around a sixth observed a single time. Approximately 4% of the sample lies in the top ten. Many counts were recorded for this clonotype. Its specific antigen is unknown. No base qualities exist here, and no much larger clone lies one base off it. The sequenced material came from blood, either unsorted or a sorted T cell fraction (not recorded which). This receptor was taken from a male donor aged 10-35 years with ankylosing spondylitis or in good health (not recorded which). Donor details come from another sample of the same person, matched by shared clones.

The DNA is as follows: TGTGCCAGCAGCTTTGACAGGGTTGATGGGGCTTTCTTT. Its translation is CASSFDRVDGAFF. The chain links TRBV5-5 with TRBJ1-1, and TRBD1 matches 7 of the central bases. From its cysteine to its phenylalanine, the CDR3 spans 13 amino acids. Of all the DNA, just the CDR3 is kept, 39 bases in frame from base 1. In the germline V gene (reference sequence), CDR1 corresponds to SGHKS and CDR2 to YYEKEE. Germline trimming amounts to 2 bases on V and 11 bases on J, with 9 as the count of junction bases outside the gene matches.